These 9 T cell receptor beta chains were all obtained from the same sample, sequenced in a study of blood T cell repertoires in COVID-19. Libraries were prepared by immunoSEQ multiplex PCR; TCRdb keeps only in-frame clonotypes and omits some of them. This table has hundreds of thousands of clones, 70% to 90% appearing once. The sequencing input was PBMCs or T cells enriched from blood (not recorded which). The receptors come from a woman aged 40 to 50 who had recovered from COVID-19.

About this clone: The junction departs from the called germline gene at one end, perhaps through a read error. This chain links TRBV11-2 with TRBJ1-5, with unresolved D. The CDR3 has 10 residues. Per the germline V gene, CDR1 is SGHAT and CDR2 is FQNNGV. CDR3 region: CASSYSTGYF. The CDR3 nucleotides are TGTGCCAGCAGCTACTCAACGGGGTATTTT.

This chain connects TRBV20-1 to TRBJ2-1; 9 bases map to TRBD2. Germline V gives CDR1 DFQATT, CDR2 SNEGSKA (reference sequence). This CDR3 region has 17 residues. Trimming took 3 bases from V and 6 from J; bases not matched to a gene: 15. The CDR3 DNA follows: TGCAGTGCTAGTCCCCACCCGCTGGCGGGAGGGGGCAATGAGCAGTTCTTC. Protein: CSASPHPLAGGGNEQFF.

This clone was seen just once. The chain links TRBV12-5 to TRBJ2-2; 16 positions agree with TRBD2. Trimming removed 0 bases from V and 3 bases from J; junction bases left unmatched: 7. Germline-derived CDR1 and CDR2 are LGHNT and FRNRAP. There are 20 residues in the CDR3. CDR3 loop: CASGLVRGTSGRAHTGELFF. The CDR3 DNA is TGTGCTAGTGGTTTGGTAAGGGGGACTAGCGGGAGGGCCCACACCGGGGAGCTGTTTTTT.

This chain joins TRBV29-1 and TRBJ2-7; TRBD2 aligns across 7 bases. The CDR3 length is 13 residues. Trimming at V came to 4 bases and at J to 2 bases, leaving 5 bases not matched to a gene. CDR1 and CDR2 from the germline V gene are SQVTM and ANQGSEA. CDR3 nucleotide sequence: TGCAGCGTTGGGGCTAGCGGCGCCTACGAGCAGTACTTC. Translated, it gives CSVGASGAYEQYF.

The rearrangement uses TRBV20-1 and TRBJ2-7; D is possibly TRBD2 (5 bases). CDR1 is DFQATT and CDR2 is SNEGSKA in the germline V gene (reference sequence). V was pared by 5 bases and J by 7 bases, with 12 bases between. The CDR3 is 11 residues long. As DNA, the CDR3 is TGCAGTGCTGCGCGGGCACAGGAGCAGTACTTC. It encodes CSAARAQEQYF.

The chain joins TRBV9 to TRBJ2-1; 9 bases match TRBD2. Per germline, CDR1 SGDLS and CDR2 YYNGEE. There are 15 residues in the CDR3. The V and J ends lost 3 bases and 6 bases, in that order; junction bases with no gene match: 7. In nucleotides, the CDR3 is TGTGCCAGCAGCGGTATAGCGGGAGAGGTCAATGAGCAGTTCTTC. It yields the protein CASSGIAGEVNEQFF.

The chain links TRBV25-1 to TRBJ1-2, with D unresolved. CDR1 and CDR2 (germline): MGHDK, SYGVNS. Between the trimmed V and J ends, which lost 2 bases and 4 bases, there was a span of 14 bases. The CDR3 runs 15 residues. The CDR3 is CASSEPGRGSYGYTF. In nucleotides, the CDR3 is TGTGCCAGCAGTGAACCCGGGCGGGGAAGCTATGGCTACACCTTC.

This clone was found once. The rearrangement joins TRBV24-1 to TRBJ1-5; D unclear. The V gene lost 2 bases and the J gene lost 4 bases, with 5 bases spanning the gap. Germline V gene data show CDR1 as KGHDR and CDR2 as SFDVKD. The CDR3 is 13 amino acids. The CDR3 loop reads CATSDSHNQPQHF. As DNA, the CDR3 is TGTGCCACCAGTGATTCCCATAATCAGCCCCAGCATTTT.

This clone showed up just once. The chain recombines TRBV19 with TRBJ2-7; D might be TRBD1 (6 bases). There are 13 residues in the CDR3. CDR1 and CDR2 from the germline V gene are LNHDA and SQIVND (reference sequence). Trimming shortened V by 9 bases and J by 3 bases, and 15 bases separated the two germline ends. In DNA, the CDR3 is TGTGCCAGCAGGGGTCCGGGGTACTACGAGCAGTACTTC. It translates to CASRGPGYYEQYF.